This TCR beta chain appears in the sequencing data of a study of T cell responses to AZD1222 COVID-19 vaccine. The overall study: Investigators merged groups given second doses at roughly 4 or roughly 12 weeks.

Study-level points and caveats: Repertoire samples came only from after the peak T cell response. The donor group comprised mostly white British people and more females; the analysis possibly underestimated clonal diversity. Reportedly, nearly half of unique spike TCRs recognized epitopes outside B.1.351/B.1.1.7 mutations.

Assay: immunoSEQ multiplex PCR; the TCRdb copy retains only in-frame clones and omits some. Here the sample spans about 150,000 clones, roughly nine tenths being singletons. As concerns this clone: What it recognizes is unknown.

V shed 3 bases and J shed 6 bases, with 16 bases lying between them. The CDR3 totals 15 residues. The germline V gene has CDR1 SGHNT and CDR2 YYREEE (reference sequence). This sequence joins TRBV5-4 and TRBJ2-1; D unclear. The source is an adult in good health. The sequencing used peripheral blood, collected on day 0 of AZD1222 vaccination. The CDR3 sequence: CASSSAWSMANEQFF. In DNA form, the CDR3 reads TGTGCCAGCAGCTCGGCGTGGTCAATGGCCAATGAGCAGTTCTTC.